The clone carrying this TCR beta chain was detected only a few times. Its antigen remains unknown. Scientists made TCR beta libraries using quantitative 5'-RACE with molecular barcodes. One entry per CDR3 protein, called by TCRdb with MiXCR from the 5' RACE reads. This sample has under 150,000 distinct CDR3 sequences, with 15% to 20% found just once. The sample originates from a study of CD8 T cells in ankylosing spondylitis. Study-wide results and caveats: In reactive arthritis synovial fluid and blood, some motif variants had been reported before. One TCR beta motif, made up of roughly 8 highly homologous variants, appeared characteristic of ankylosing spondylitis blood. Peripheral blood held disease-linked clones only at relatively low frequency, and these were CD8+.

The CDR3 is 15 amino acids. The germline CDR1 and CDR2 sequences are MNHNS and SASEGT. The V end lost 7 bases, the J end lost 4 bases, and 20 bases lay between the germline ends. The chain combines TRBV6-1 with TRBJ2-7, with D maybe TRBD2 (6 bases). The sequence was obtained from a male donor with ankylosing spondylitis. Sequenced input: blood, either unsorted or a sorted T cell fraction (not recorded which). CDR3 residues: CASKDRDSTLYEQYF. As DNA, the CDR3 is TGTGCCAGCAAGGACCGGGACTCAACCTTATACGAGCAGTACTTC.